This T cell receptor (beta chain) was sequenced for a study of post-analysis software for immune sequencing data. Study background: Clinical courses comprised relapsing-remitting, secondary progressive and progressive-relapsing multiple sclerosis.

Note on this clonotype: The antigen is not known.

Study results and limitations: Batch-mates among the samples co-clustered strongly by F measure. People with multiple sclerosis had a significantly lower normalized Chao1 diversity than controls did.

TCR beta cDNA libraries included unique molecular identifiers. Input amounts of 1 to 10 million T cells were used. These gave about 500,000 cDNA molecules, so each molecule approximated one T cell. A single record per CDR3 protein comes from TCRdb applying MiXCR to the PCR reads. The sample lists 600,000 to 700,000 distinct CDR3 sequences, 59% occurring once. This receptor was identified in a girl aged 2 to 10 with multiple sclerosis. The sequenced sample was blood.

Written as DNA, the CDR3 is TGCGCCAGCAAAGGGCGCCGGGGGGAGACCCAGTACTTC. As protein: CASKGRRGETQYF. The rearrangement joins TRBV10-2 to TRBJ2-5; D is perhaps TRBD2 (6 bases). The CDR3 has 13 amino acids. V lost 7 bases and J 5 bases, leaving 14 bases between the germline ends. Germline V gene sequence: CDR1 WSHSY, CDR2 SAAADI.